This T cell receptor (beta chain) appears in the sequencing data of a study of blood T cell repertoires in COVID-19. On the study more broadly: Collection of acute and convalescent COVID-19 samples took place in the United States, Italy and Spain. PBMCs, B-cell-depleted T cells, or T cells provided the cDNA or gDNA that made up the material.

Authors' processing steps: For nucleated cells, counts were estimated from reference gene primer amplification. Profiling relied on immunoSEQ multiplex PCR, and the TCRdb table lists in-frame clones only, not all of them. D and trimming were read from the DNA, whereas the V and J calls and clone size are those reported in that table. Of some 300,000 clones in the sample, roughly 88% were seen once. CDR1 is SGHKS and CDR2 is YYEKEE in the germline V gene (reference sequence). This CDR3 has 13 amino acids. V was cut by 0 bases and J by 7 bases, with 8 bases left in between. In the case of this clone: Other DNA variants within this sample encode the same CDR3.

V and J are TRBV5-5 and TRBJ1-5; a possible D gene is TRBD1 (5 bases). The sequence derives from a woman aged 25 to 45 who had recovered from COVID-19. The sequencing sample was made of peripheral blood. CDR3 loop: CASSLEWGQPQHF. The CDR3, as DNA: TGTGCCAGCAGCTTGGAGTGGGGCCAGCCCCAGCATTTT.